This note documents a single T cell receptor (beta chain) sequence. Its antigen is not known. The sample originates from a study of chemoradiotherapy in HPV16-positive cancers. Using immunoSEQ multiplex PCR, the repertoire was profiled, and TCRdb retains in-frame clones only, with some absent. The repertoire consists of approximately 8,200 clones, with about four fifths occurring once and the leading ten covering under 3%. Points from the study as a whole: Candidate HPV-specific clones and E7-related TCR motifs grew in tumor during treatment.

Germline CDR1 and CDR2: SNHLY and FYNNEI. With 6 bases removed from V and 3 bases from J, the gap between germline ends came to 15 bases. This CDR3 has 14 residues. The sample consisted of blood, taken from a patient who underwent chemoradiotherapy. The receptor comes from a human donor with HPV-associated anogenital cancer. The J gene is TRBJ2-7, the V gene TRBV2; possibly TRBD1 for D (6 bases). CDR3 sequence reads: CASRLDRYFYEQYF. CDR3 sequence (DNA): TGTGCCAGCAGACTTGACAGGTACTTCTACGAGCAGTACTTC. The full variable domain, in which reference TRBV2 and TRBJ2-7 provide the parts outside the CDR3, is EPEVTQTPSHQVTQMGQEVILRCVPISNHLYFYWYRQILGQKVEFLVSFYNNEISEKSEIFDDQFSVERPDGSNFTLKIRSTKLEDSAMYFCASRLDRYFYEQYFGPGTRLTVT.